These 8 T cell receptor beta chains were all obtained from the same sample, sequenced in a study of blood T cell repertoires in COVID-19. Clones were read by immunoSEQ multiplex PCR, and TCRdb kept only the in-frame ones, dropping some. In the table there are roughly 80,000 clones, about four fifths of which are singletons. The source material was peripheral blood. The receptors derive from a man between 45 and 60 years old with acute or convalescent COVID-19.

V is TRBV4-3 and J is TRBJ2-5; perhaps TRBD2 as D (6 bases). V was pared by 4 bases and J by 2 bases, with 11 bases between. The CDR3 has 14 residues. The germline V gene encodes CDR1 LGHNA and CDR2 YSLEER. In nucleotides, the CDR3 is TGCGCCAGCAGCCCAAGGGCGGGACAAGAGACCCAGTACTTC. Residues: CASSPRAGQETQYF.

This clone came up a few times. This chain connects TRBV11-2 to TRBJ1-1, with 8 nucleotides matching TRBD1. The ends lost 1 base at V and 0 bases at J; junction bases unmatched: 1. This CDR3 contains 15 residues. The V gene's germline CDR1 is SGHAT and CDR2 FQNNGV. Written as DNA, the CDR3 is TGTGCCAGCAGCTTAGCAGGGGGCTTGAACACTGAAGCTTTCTTT. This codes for CASSLAGGLNTEAFF.

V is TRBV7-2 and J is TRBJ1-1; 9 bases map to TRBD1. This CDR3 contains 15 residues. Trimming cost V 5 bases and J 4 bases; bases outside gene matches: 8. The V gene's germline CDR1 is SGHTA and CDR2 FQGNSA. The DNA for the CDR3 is TGTGCCAGCAGCGCCCGACAGGGGGTGAGCACTGAAGCTTTCTTT. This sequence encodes CASSARQGVSTEAFF.

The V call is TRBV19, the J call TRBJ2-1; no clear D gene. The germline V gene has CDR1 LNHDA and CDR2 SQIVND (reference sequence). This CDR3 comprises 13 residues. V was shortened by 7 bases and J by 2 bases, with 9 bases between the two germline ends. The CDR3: CASNPSAYNEQFF. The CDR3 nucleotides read TGTGCCAGTAATCCTTCTGCCTACAATGAGCAGTTCTTC. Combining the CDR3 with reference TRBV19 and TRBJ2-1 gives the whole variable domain DGGITQSPKYLFRKEGQNVTLSCEQNLNHDAMYWYRQDPGQGLRLIYYSQIVNDFQKGDIAEGYSVSREKKESFPLTVTSAQKNPTAFYLCASNPSAYNEQFFGPGTRLTVL.

CDR3 coding DNA: TGTGCCAGTATCAAGGACAGGGTGAACACTGAAGCTTTCTTT. Its translation is CASIKDRVNTEAFF. The chain recombines TRBV19 with TRBJ1-1; 8 bases agree with TRBD1. CDR1 and CDR2 (germline): LNHDA, SQIVND (reference sequence). V shed 7 bases, J shed 0 bases, and the junction held 4 bases outside the gene matches. CDR3 length: 14 amino acids.

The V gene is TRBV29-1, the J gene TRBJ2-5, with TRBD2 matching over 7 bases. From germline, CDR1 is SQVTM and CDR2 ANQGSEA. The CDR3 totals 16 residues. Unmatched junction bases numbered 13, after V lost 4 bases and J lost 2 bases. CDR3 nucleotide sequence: TGCAGCGTTGGACGGGGAAACAGCGGGGCGCAAGAGACCCAGTACTTC. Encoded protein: CSVGRGNSGAQETQYF.

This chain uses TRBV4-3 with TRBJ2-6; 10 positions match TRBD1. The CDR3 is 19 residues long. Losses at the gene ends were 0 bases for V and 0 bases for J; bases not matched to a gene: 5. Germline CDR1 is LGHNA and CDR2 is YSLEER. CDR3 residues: CASSQDPWTGGSGANVLTF. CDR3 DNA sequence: TGCGCCAGCAGCCAAGATCCCTGGACAGGGGGCTCTGGGGCCAACGTCCTGACTTTC.

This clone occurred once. The CDR3 region has the DNA TGTGCCAGCAGCTTGATACAGGGAGAGCAGTACTTC. It yields the protein CASSLIQGEQYF. The rearrangement joins TRBV7-2 to TRBJ2-7; D might be TRBD1 (6 bases). The CDR3 is 12 amino acids. V lost 3 bases and J 7 bases, leaving 10 bases between the germline ends. The V gene's germline CDR1 is SGHTA and CDR2 FQGNSA.